One sample yielded the 16 T cell receptor beta chains listed below, sequenced in a study of CD8 T cells in ankylosing spondylitis. TCRdb passed the 5' RACE reads through MiXCR, listing each CDR3 protein once. The sample consists of 200,000 to 250,000 distinct CDR3 sequences, about 10% of them appearing once. Sequencing used blood, either unsorted or a sorted T cell fraction (not recorded which). Source of these receptors: a male donor with ankylosing spondylitis or in good health (not recorded which).

This clonotype was seen ten or more times. This chain uses TRBV4-1 with TRBJ2-6, with D perhaps TRBD2 (6 bases). Germline V gene lookup returns CDR1 MGHRA and CDR2 YSYEKL. The CDR3 length is 15 residues. V was cut by 0 bases and J by 12 bases, with 15 bases left in between. CDR3 protein: CASSQDMTPGGVLTF. Written as DNA, the CDR3 is TGCGCCAGCAGCCAAGATATGACCCCCGGGGGCGTCCTGACTTTC.

This clonotype was picked up a small number of times. CDR3 sequence (DNA): TGTGCCTGGAAGATTAGCGGGAATTATGCCATTCAGTACTTC. Translation gives CAWKISGNYAIQYF. V usage is TRBV30 and J usage is TRBJ2-4; 8 bases align to TRBD2. The J segment lost 9 bases and the V segment lost 4 bases, leaving 11 bases of the junction unmatched. Germline V CDR1 and CDR2: GTSNPN, SVGIG (reference sequence). The CDR3 covers 14 residues.

This clonotype showed up many times. The chain carries TRBV3-1 and TRBJ2-1, with 12 bases matching TRBD2. CDR1 is LGHDT and CDR2 is YNNKEL in the germline V gene (reference sequence). V lost 0 bases to trimming and J lost 6 bases; unmatched junction nucleotides: 6. CDR3 length: 17 residues. The CDR3 DNA reads TGTGCCAGCAGCCAAGATTCTTGGACTAGCGGGGCCAATGAGCAGTTCTTC. It specifies CASSQDSWTSGANEQFF.

This clonotype has a count of ten or more. The chain links TRBV5-1 to TRBJ2-6; possible D gene TRBD1, 7 bases. CDR1 is SGHRS and CDR2 is YFSETQ in the germline V gene. Trimming stripped 7 bases from V and 0 bases from J, with 14 bases between. This CDR3 has 16 residues. CDR3 in DNA: TGCGCCAGCGCCAGGGGGGTGAGCTCTGGGGCCAACGTCCTGACTTTC. This encodes CASARGVSSGANVLTF.

This clonotype was picked up many times. V usage is TRBV29-1 and J usage is TRBJ1-2; possible D gene TRBD1, 6 bases. The CDR3 sequence is 20 residues long. CDR1 is SQVTM, CDR2 ANQGSEA, per germline. V shed 5 bases and J shed 1 base, with 32 bases lying between them. The CDR3 DNA is TGCAGCGTTCAGGGCCAAGGAGGGGGGGAATCAAAGGATTTTAACTATGGCTACACCTTC. Amino acid sequence: CSVQGQGGGESKDFNYGYTF.

This clonotype was seen at least ten times. The rearrangement links TRBV16 to TRBJ1-5; D is unresolved. CDR1 is KGHSY and CDR2 is FQNENV in the germline V gene. The CDR3 is made up of 15 amino acids. Between the trimmed V and J ends, which lost 4 bases and 0 bases, there was a span of 10 bases. The CDR3 region is CASSPDGDSNQPQHF. The CDR3 DNA sequence: TGTGCCAGCAGCCCGGACGGGGATAGCAATCAGCCCCAGCATTTT.

Many counts were recorded for this clonotype. V usage is TRBV3-1 and J usage is TRBJ2-2; D is ambiguous. Trimming removed 7 bases from V and 0 bases from J, with 12 bases in between. The CDR3 sequence is 15 residues long. CDR1 and CDR2 (germline): LGHDT, YNNKEL (reference sequence). CDR3: CASKKRTANTGELFF. In DNA form, the CDR3 reads TGTGCCAGCAAGAAGAGGACCGCGAACACCGGGGAGCTGTTTTTT.

Ten or more counts support this clonotype. The chain recombines TRBV12-3 or TRBV12-4 with TRBJ1-1; possible D gene TRBD1, 5 bases. This CDR3 is built from 13 residues. Between the trimmed V and J ends, which lost 8 bases and 2 bases, there was a span of 12 bases. The CDR3: CASGGGLNTEAFF. The CDR3 coding sequence is TGTGCCAGCGGGGGTGGATTAAACACTGAAGCTTTCTTT.

This clonotype was seen at least ten times. V usage is TRBV5-6 and J usage is TRBJ1-2, with unresolved D. This CDR3 region has 17 residues. Trimming took 0 bases from V and 4 from J, leaving 19 bases between them. CDR1 and CDR2 from the germline V gene are SGHDT and YYEEEE. CDR3 in amino acids: CASSLAGVADFLYGYTF. The CDR3 DNA sequence: TGTGCCAGCAGCTTGGCCGGTGTTGCGGACTTCCTCTATGGCTACACCTTC. Looking up the rest from reference TRBV5-6 and TRBJ1-2 gives the full variable domain: DAGVTQSPTHLIKTRGQQVTLRCSPKSGHDTVSWYQQALGQGPQFIFQYYEEEERQRGNFPDRFSGHQFPNYSSELNVNALLLGDSALYLCASSLAGVADFLYGYTFGSGTRLTVV.

The V call is TRBV6-1, the J call TRBJ1-4; 9 bases agree with TRBD1. The trim removed 1 base at V and 8 bases at J, leaving 5 bases unmatched. The CDR3 contains 15 residues. Germline V gene lookup returns CDR1 MNHNS and CDR2 SASEGT. The CDR3 region has the DNA TGTGCCAGCAGTGAAGGGGACAGGGAAGAGGAAAAACTGTTTTTT. Translated: CASSEGDREEEKLFF.

The table lists this clonotype with many counts. The chain has TRBV20-1 and TRBJ1-1, with a weak D call TRBD1 (6 bases). Trimming took 1 base from V and 2 from J, leaving 11 bases between them. The germline V gene encodes CDR1 DFQATT and CDR2 SNEGSKA (reference sequence). The length of the CDR3 is 14 residues. CDR3 DNA sequence: TGCAGTGCTAGAGCTGAGGGGGACAACACTGAAGCTTTCTTT. Translation: CSARAEGDNTEAFF.

This clonotype was picked up a small number of times. This chain uses TRBV29-1 with TRBJ2-5; weak D call: TRBD1 (6 bases). Trimming pared 5 bases from V and 4 bases from J, leaving 14 bases between. The CDR3 consists of 13 residues. The germline V gene has CDR1 SQVTM and CDR2 ANQGSEA. CDR3 protein: CSVRSQGSETQYF. The CDR3 region has the DNA TGCAGCGTTCGGTCACAGGGCTCAGAGACCCAGTACTTC.

The CDR3 protein is CASSFPSQNNEQFF. The CDR3, as DNA: TGTGCCAGCAGTTTCCCGAGCCAAAACAATGAGCAGTTCTTC. The chain uses TRBV12-3 or TRBV12-4 and TRBJ2-1; no definite D call. This CDR3 region has 14 residues. The V gene lost 3 bases and the J gene lost 5 bases, with 11 bases spanning the gap.

This clonotype showed up many times. V gene TRBV5-1 combines with J gene TRBJ2-3, with D possibly being TRBD1 (6 bases). Germline values: CDR1 SGHRS, CDR2 YFSETQ. This CDR3 is 14 amino acids long. The germline V and J ends were trimmed by 4 bases and 2 bases, with 11 bases remaining between them. Written as DNA, the CDR3 is TGCGCCAGCAGCCTGGACAGCAACACAGATACGCAGTATTTT. Its protein product is CASSLDSNTDTQYF. The complete variable domain, with remaining parts taken from reference TRBV5-1 and TRBJ2-3, reads KAGVTQTPRYLIKTRGQQVTLSCSPISGHRSVSWYQQTPGQGLQFLFEYFSETQRNKGNFPGRFSGRQFSNSRSEMNVSTLELGDSALYLCASSLDSNTDTQYFGPGTRLTVL.

This clonotype was seen at least ten times. This chain joins TRBV4-2 and TRBJ2-3; 9 bases are a match to TRBD2. The CDR3 has 17 amino acids. The germline V gene has CDR1 LGHNA and CDR2 YNFKEQ. The V gene end was trimmed by 0 bases and the J gene end by 5 bases; junction bases not matched to a gene: 9. The DNA for the CDR3 is TGTGCCAGCAGCCAAGATAGGGCGGGGGGGCCTCAAGATACGCAGTATTTT. Protein: CASSQDRAGGPQDTQYF.

This clonotype was counted at least ten times. J is TRBJ1-1 and V is TRBV20-1; D is undetermined. Trimming took off 7 bases at V and 3 bases at J, with 9 bases between the two ends. This CDR3 region has 11 residues. CDR1 is DFQATT, CDR2 SNEGSKA, per germline (reference sequence). In DNA, the CDR3 is TGCAGTGAAAGGCAAGACACTGAAGCTTTCTTT. This encodes CSERQDTEAFF.